The 19 T cell receptor beta chains given below trace back to one sample, sequenced in a study of glioma-infiltrating T cells. TCR alpha and beta CDR3 regions were amplified from RNA using iRepertoire nested multiplex PCR. TCRdb used MiXCR to reprocess the multiplex PCR reads, holding one entry per CDR3 protein. The sample lists about 130,000 distinct CDR3 sequences; more than 20% were seen once. Sequenced input: glioma tissue, nonneoplastic brain tissue, or PBMCs (not recorded which). The receptors come from a human donor with low-grade glioma or glioblastoma, undergoing nonglioma brain surgery, or in good health (not recorded which).

The V gene is TRBV14, the J gene TRBJ2-7; TRBD1 or TRBD2 may be the D gene (5 bases each). The CDR3 sequence is 13 residues long. Germline values: CDR1 SGHDN, CDR2 FVKESK. V lost 3 bases, J lost 2 bases, and 8 bases lay in between. CDR3 residues: CASSQGVTYEQYV. CDR3 DNA sequence: TGTGCCAGCAGCCAGGGGGTAACCTACGAGCAGTACGTC.

This clonotype was seen many times. This chain connects TRBV27 to TRBJ2-5; TRBD2 might be the D (7 bases). This CDR3 spans 15 amino acids. The V end lost 7 bases, the J end lost 5 bases, and 20 bases lay between the germline ends. Looked up from germline, CDR1 is MNHEY and CDR2 is SMNVEV (reference sequence). CDR3 DNA: TGTGCCAGCACTTACCGGGGGGCCGGATCGGAGACCCAGTACTTC. This encodes CASTYRGAGSETQYF.

This clonotype was counted between two and nine times. The CDR3 DNA sequence: TGTGCCAGCAGCGGCCGGGGACAGGGCCATGGCTACACCTTC. This gives the protein CASSGRGQGHGYTF. The rearrangement links TRBV7-3 to TRBJ1-2; 9 positions agree with TRBD1. There are 14 residues in the CDR3. After removal of 5 bases from V and 6 bases from J, the junction contained 7 bases not matched to a gene. Germline CDR1 reads SGHTA; CDR2 reads FQGTGA.

The gene calls are TRBV6-2 or TRBV6-3 and TRBJ2-1; 9 positions agree with TRBD2. V lost 6 bases, J lost 5 bases, and 8 bases stayed unmatched. Germline assignment: CDR1 MNHEY and CDR2 SVGEGT. There are 15 residues in the CDR3. CDR3 nucleotide sequence: TGTGCCAGCAGCATACATAGCGGGGGACACAATGAGCAGTTCTTC. It codes for CASSIHSGGHNEQFF.

V usage is TRBV7-2 and J usage is TRBJ1-5; 7 bases are shared with TRBD1. CDR3 length: 14 amino acids. CDR1 is SGHTA, CDR2 FQGNSA, per germline. V lost 3 bases, J lost 3 bases, and 2 bases stayed unmatched. CDR3: CASSFDRDNQPQHF. The CDR3 DNA is TGTGCCAGCAGCTTTGACAGGGACAATCAGCCCCAGCATTTT.

This sequence joins TRBV12-3 or TRBV12-4 and TRBJ2-3; 13 positions match TRBD2. J gave up 2 bases and V 4 bases, and 6 bases lay outside the gene matches. The CDR3 length is 17 residues. In nucleotides, the CDR3 is TGTGCCAGCAGTTCGGAAGGACTAGCGGGGGTCACAGATACGCAGTATTTT. It codes for CASSSEGLAGVTDTQYF.

The chain uses TRBV6-1 and TRBJ1-6; D perhaps matches TRBD1 (5 bases). The V end lost 6 bases, the J end lost 4 bases, and 16 bases lay between the germline ends. The CDR3 length is 16 residues. Germline CDR1 and CDR2: MNHNS and SASEGT. The DNA of the CDR3 is TGTGCCAGCAGACAAACCCATGGGGGTTATAATTCACCCCTCCACTTT. Amino acid sequence: CASRQTHGGYNSPLHF.

This clonotype occurred many times. The CDR3 loop is CASSLSGTGINYGYTF. CDR3 DNA: TGTGCCAGCAGTTTATCGGGGACAGGGATAAACTATGGCTACACCTTC. This sequence joins TRBV27 and TRBJ1-2, with 9 nucleotides matching TRBD1. The germline gives CDR1 MNHEY, CDR2 SMNVEV (reference sequence). CDR3 length: 16 amino acids. V shed 0 bases and J 2 bases; nucleotides not matched to a gene: 4.

This clonotype was recorded a few times. The CDR3 region has the DNA TGTGCCAGTAGTTTGGCAGGGGCCTTTGCCGAGCAGTTCTTC. Protein product: CASSLAGAFAEQFF. The chain uses TRBV19 and TRBJ2-1; maybe TRBD1 (6 bases). Trimming took off 5 bases at V and 10 bases at J, with 18 bases between the two ends. Germline loops: CDR1 LNHDA, CDR2 SQIVND (reference sequence). There are 14 residues in the CDR3.

The count of this clonotype is one. This chain uses TRBV12-3 or TRBV12-4 with TRBJ1-4; D not resolved. There are 15 residues in the CDR3. V was trimmed by 6 bases and J by 5 bases, leaving 16 bases between them. The DNA for the CDR3 is TGTGCCAGCAGCTGGGGTGGGCCCCCCAATGAAAAACTGTTTTTT. Its translation: CASSWGGPPNEKLFF.

This rearrangement joins TRBV4-2 to TRBJ1-1; the D gene is possibly TRBD1 (6 bases). Germline lookup yields CDR1 LGHNA and CDR2 YNFKEQ. The CDR3 consists of 15 residues. V lost 1 base, J lost 1 base, and 10 bases lay in between. CDR3 sequence reads: CASSQAGQTNTEAFF. The CDR3 DNA reads TGTGCCAGCAGCCAAGCCGGACAGACGAACACTGAAGCTTTCTTT.

This CDR3 reads CASSSLLLSRGQYEQYV. The CDR3 DNA reads TGTGCCAGCAGCTCCTTATTACTCAGCAGGGGACAGTACGAGCAGTACGTC. This chain connects TRBV11-2 to TRBJ2-7, with 7 bases identical to TRBD1. Germline V lookup: CDR1 SGHAT, CDR2 FQNNGV. The CDR3 is 17 residues long. V shed 4 bases and J 4 bases; nucleotides not matched to a gene: 16.

This sequence joins TRBV9 and TRBJ1-5, with 7 bases matching TRBD1. The junction had 8 bases not matched to a gene; V was cut back by 5 bases and J by 6 bases. This CDR3 contains 14 residues. CDR1 is SGDLS and CDR2 is YYNGEE in the germline V gene. This CDR3 reads CASSETGVPQPQHF. The CDR3 DNA reads TGTGCCAGCAGTGAAACAGGGGTCCCTCAGCCCCAGCATTTT.

This clonotype was picked up many times. The rearrangement joins TRBV20-1 to TRBJ2-3, with 9 bases lining up with TRBD2. Germline loops: CDR1 DFQATT, CDR2 SNEGSKA (reference sequence). CDR3 length equals 15 residues. J gave up 3 bases and V 4 bases, and 8 bases lay outside the gene matches. This chain's CDR3 is CSATYSGGRTDTQYF. In nucleotides, the CDR3 is TGCAGTGCTACATATAGCGGGGGAAGGACAGATACGCAGTATTTT.

The table lists this clonotype with a few counts. The V gene is TRBV15, the J gene TRBJ2-4; 9 positions match TRBD1. The length of the CDR3 is 17 residues. J was trimmed by 7 bases and V by 1 base; bases with no gene match: 11. CDR1 is LNHNV and CDR2 is YYDKDF in the germline V gene (reference sequence). The CDR3 loop is CATSRVPGQGGSNIQYF. The CDR3 nucleotides are TGTGCCACCAGCAGAGTCCCGGGACAGGGAGGGTCGAACATTCAGTACTTC.

Only a few counts were recorded for this clonotype. The V call is TRBV2, the J call TRBJ2-1, with D possibly matching TRBD2 (6 bases). The CDR3 consists of 12 residues. V lost 7 bases and J 12 bases, leaving 16 bases between the germline ends. The V gene's germline CDR1 is SNHLY and CDR2 FYNNEI. The CDR3 reads CASNGRSKGQFF. The CDR3 coding sequence is TGTGCCAGCAATGGGAGGTCAAAAGGGCAGTTCTTC.

The chain recombines TRBV20-1 with TRBJ1-4; possible D gene TRBD1, 5 bases. Germline-derived CDR1 and CDR2 are DFQATT and SNEGSKA (reference sequence). Trimming took 4 bases from V and 3 from J, leaving 12 bases between them. There are 14 residues in the CDR3. CDR3 bases: TGCAGTGCTAAAGGGGCTAAGGCTAATGAAAAACTGTTTTTT. It yields the protein CSAKGAKANEKLFF.

This chain links TRBV20-1 with TRBJ2-1; 9 bases match TRBD1. The germline CDR1 and CDR2 sequences are DFQATT and SNEGSKA (reference sequence). With V trimmed by 5 bases and J by 3 bases, 11 bases remained unmatched. The CDR3 loop spans 16 amino acids. As DNA, the CDR3 is TGCAGTGCTTTCCCCTTTACAGGGGGCGACTACAATGAGCAGTTCTTC. Translation: CSAFPFTGGDYNEQFF.

The chain employs TRBV3-1 and TRBJ1-1, with D tentatively TRBD1 (6 bases). The V end lost 3 bases, the J end lost 6 bases, and 14 bases lay between the germline ends. Germline lookup yields CDR1 LGHDT and CDR2 YNNKEL (reference sequence). The CDR3 runs 14 residues. The DNA of the CDR3 is TGTGCCAGCAGCCATCTAGGGTCAGGGGCTGAAGCTTTCTTT. Its translation: CASSHLGSGAEAFF.